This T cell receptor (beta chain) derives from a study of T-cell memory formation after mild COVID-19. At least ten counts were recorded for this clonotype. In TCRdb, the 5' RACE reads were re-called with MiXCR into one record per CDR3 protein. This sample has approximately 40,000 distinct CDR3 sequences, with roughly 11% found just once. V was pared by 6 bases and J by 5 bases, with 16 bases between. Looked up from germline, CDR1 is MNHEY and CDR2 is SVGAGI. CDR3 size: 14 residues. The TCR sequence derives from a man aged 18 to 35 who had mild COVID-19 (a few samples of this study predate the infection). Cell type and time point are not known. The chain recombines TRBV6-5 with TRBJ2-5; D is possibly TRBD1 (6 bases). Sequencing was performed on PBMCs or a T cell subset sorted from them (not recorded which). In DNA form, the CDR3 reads TGTGCCAGCAGCGACAGGTCTCGGAGTGAGACCCAGTACTTC. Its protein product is CASSDRSRSETQYF.